This T cell receptor beta chain came from a study of shared clonotypes between healthy human individuals. Across the study: Each donor had three CD4 naive, three CD4 memory, two CD8 naive and one CD8 memory plate. Study conclusions and caveats: Naive subsets, compared against memory subsets, generally had larger estimated richness values.

Comments on this clone: Its antigen is not identified.

The assay was run at deep level. Assay used: immunoSEQ multiplex PCR; TCRdb lists only in-frame clones, some missing. The profile shows 950,000 to 1,300,000 clones, roughly 80% of them singletons. This CDR3 has 17 residues. The ends lost 2 bases at V and 4 bases at J; junction bases unmatched: 10. The germline CDR1 and CDR2 sequences are SGHRS and YFSETQ. The sample was memory CD4+ T cells sorted from blood. Subset indicated: CD45RA-negative fraction. The chain couples TRBV5-1 to TRBJ2-2, with TRBD2 matching 8 bases. The sequence was collected from a man aged 18 to 29 in good health. The CDR3 region has the DNA TGCGCCAGCAGCTTAACTAGCGGCACTCGTGGCACCGGGGAGCTGTTTTTT. This encodes CASSLTSGTRGTGELFF.